One and the same sample provided the 31 T cell receptor beta chains below, sequenced in a study of cytomegalovirus exposure and HLA in healthy donors. Sequenced by immunoSEQ multiplex PCR; TCRdb stores in-frame clones only, minus some. The table records some 79,000 clones, just under 95% of them present only once. The sample consisted of PBMCs. These receptors were obtained from a woman under 30 in good health and CMV-seropositive.

The rearrangement joins TRBV6-1 to TRBJ1-2; 10 bases match TRBD1. The CDR3 sequence is 14 residues long. Germline values: CDR1 MNHNS, CDR2 SASEGT. V shed 5 bases and J 8 bases; nucleotides not matched to a gene: 8. The CDR3 region has the DNA TGTGCCAGCAGTTTAATCGGGACAGGGGAGGGCTACACCTTC. The encoded protein is CASSLIGTGEGYTF.

This rearrangement joins TRBV28 to TRBJ1-2; D is unresolved. The CDR3 contains 13 residues. V was trimmed by 3 bases and J by 7 bases, leaving 12 bases between them. CDR1 is MDHEN and CDR2 is SYDVKM in the germline V gene. CDR3 bases: TGTGCCAGCAGTTTGAGCGGAGCGGGTGGCTACACCTTC. Its protein product is CASSLSGAGGYTF.

The chain recombines TRBV27 with TRBJ2-7; 11 nucleotides align to TRBD2. The CDR3 is 17 amino acids. Trimming took 6 bases from V and 6 from J; bases not matched to a gene: 16. Germline V lookup: CDR1 MNHEY, CDR2 SMNVEV (reference sequence). The CDR3 DNA reads as TGTGCCAGCAGCCTTCGGAAGGTAGCGGGAGGGTTTGGCGAGCAGTACTTC. Translated, it gives CASSLRKVAGGFGEQYF.

The rearrangement links TRBV6-5 to TRBJ2-1; D call uncertain. This CDR3 is 15 amino acids long. V lost 6 bases to trimming and J lost 7 bases, with 19 bases between them. The germline V gene has CDR1 MNHEY and CDR2 SVGAGI. CDR3 in amino acids: CASRVASSFRNEQFF. CDR3 DNA: TGTGCCAGCAGGGTAGCTAGTTCCTTCCGGAATGAGCAGTTCTTC.

The CDR3 here is CASTPRQGGNTIYF. The CDR3 region has the DNA TGTGCCAGCACCCCCAGACAGGGTGGAAACACCATATATTTT. The chain joins TRBV2 to TRBJ1-3; 7 nucleotides agree with TRBD1. With V trimmed by 7 bases and J by 3 bases, 6 bases remained unmatched. This CDR3 has 14 amino acids. In germline, CDR1 is SNHLY, CDR2 FYNNEI.

J is TRBJ2-1 and V is TRBV4-3, with TRBD2 identical over 7 bases. Germline V gene sequence: CDR1 LGHNA, CDR2 YSLEER. The V and J ends lost 0 bases and 2 bases, in that order; junction bases with no gene match: 4. This CDR3 comprises 16 residues. CDR3 sequence (DNA): TGCGCCAGCAGCCAAGATCTCGCGGGAGCCTACAATGAGCAGTTCTTC. Its translation is CASSQDLAGAYNEQFF.

V and J are TRBV7-6 and TRBJ2-2, with 7 bases fitting TRBD2. Germline V lookup: CDR1 SGHVS, CDR2 FNYEAQ. This CDR3 is built from 17 residues. V gave up 5 bases and J gave up 4 bases; unmatched junction bases: 13. CDR3 DNA sequence: TGTGCCAGCAGCCCACCGAGGGGTAGCGGGCCCACCGGGGAGCTGTTTTTT. This gives the protein CASSPPRGSGPTGELFF. The variable domain in full, completed from reference TRBV7-6 and TRBJ2-2, reads GAGVSQSPRYKVTKRGQDVALRCDPISGHVSLYWYRQALGQGPEFLTYFNYEAQQDKSGLPNDRFSAERPEGSISTLTIQRTEQRDSAMYRCASSPPRGSGPTGELFFGEGSRLTVL.

Concerning this clone itself: Other nucleotide sequences from this sample produce the same CDR3. The V and J genes are TRBV6-5 and TRBJ2-5, with D possibly being TRBD2 (5 bases). Germline V gene lookup returns CDR1 MNHEY and CDR2 SVGAGI. The CDR3 covers 12 residues. Trimming pared 5 bases from V and 3 bases from J, leaving 7 bases between. The CDR3 here is CASSTREETQYF. CDR3 bases: TGTGCCAGCAGTACTAGAGAAGAGACCCAGTACTTC.

V and J are TRBV28 and TRBJ1-3; the D gene is possibly TRBD1 (5 bases). The CDR3 is 13 amino acids. The ends were cut back, 3 bases at V and 4 bases at J, with 7 bases in the middle. Germline CDR1 is MDHEN and CDR2 is SYDVKM. The chain's CDR3 is CASSFWTGNTIYF. CDR3 sequence (DNA): TGTGCCAGCAGTTTTTGGACAGGAAACACCATATATTTT. The whole variable domain, filled in from reference TRBV28 and TRBJ1-3, reads DVKVTQSSRYLVKRTGEKVFLECVQDMDHENMFWYRQDPGLGLRLIYFSYDVKMKEKGDIPEGYSVSREKKERFSLILESASTNQTSMYLCASSFWTGNTIYFGEGSWLTVV.

The chain joins TRBV27 to TRBJ2-3, with D unresolved. V gave up 4 bases and J gave up 5 bases, with 13 bases separating them. The CDR3 consists of 14 residues. Germline-derived CDR1 and CDR2 are MNHEY and SMNVEV (reference sequence). The CDR3 DNA is TGTGCCAGCAGTTCCCCCACTCCAAAAGATACGCAGTATTTT. It codes for CASSSPTPKDTQYF.

The genes are TRBV6-1 and TRBJ1-1; D is ambiguous. Trimming left V 6 bases short and J 3 bases short, with 8 bases between. The germline CDR1 and CDR2 sequences are MNHNS and SASEGT. The CDR3 loop spans 12 amino acids. CDR3 sequence reads: CASREVYTEAFF. CDR3 nucleotides: TGTGCCAGCAGGGAGGTCTACACTGAAGCTTTCTTT.

The genes are TRBV5-1 and TRBJ2-1, with TRBD1 as a possible D gene (6 bases). Per the germline V gene, CDR1 is SGHRS and CDR2 is YFSETQ. V was clipped by 3 bases and J by 8 bases, with 21 bases between them. The CDR3 is 16 amino acids. CDR3 in amino acids: CASSSRTQGFIDEQFF. CDR3 sequence (DNA): TGCGCCAGCAGCTCCCGAACGCAGGGGTTCATCGATGAGCAGTTCTTC.

Points on this clone: At the DNA level, this CDR3 is encoded by other sequences in the same sample as well. The chain is built from TRBV5-1 and TRBJ2-5, with D possibly being TRBD2 (5 bases). Germline lookup yields CDR1 SGHRS and CDR2 YFSETQ. V lost 0 bases and J lost 5, with 8 bases in between. This CDR3 region has 13 residues. This CDR3 reads CASSLGGGETQYF. The DNA for the CDR3 is TGCGCCAGCAGCTTGGGTGGCGGGGAGACCCAGTACTTC.

V usage is TRBV5-4 and J usage is TRBJ2-1; TRBD2 matches at 13 bases. Trimming cost V 4 bases and J 9 bases; bases outside gene matches: 13. The CDR3 has 17 amino acids. Germline V CDR1 and CDR2: SGHNT, YYREEE (reference sequence). The CDR3 reads CASSPKITSGGAGEQFF. For the CDR3, the DNA is TGTGCCAGCAGCCCCAAAATCACTAGCGGGGGGGCTGGTGAGCAGTTCTTC.

The CDR3 bases are TGTGCCACGGGACAGAACTATGGCTACACCTTC. Amino acid sequence: CATGQNYGYTF. The chain uses TRBV19 and TRBJ1-2; 7 bases align to TRBD1. CDR1 is LNHDA, CDR2 SQIVND, per germline (reference sequence). Losses at the gene ends were 10 bases for V and 2 bases for J; bases not matched to a gene: 1. The CDR3 contains 11 residues.

Here the CDR3 reads CASSADRGHTDTQYF. The DNA for the CDR3 is TGTGCCAGCAGCGCCGACAGGGGGCACACAGATACGCAGTATTTT. The chain joins TRBV13 to TRBJ2-3; 10 bases match TRBD1. The length of the CDR3 is 15 residues. V shed 5 bases and J 2 bases; nucleotides not matched to a gene: 4. CDR1 is PRHDT and CDR2 is FYEKMQ in the germline V gene (reference sequence). The full variable domain, with the rest looked up from reference TRBV13 and TRBJ2-3, is AAGVIQSPRHLIKEKRETATLKCYPIPRHDTVYWYQQGPGQDPQFLISFYEKMQSDKGSIPDRFSAQQFSDYHSELNMSSLELGDSALYFCASSADRGHTDTQYFGPGTRLTVL.

J is TRBJ2-2 and V is TRBV13, with D perhaps matching TRBD1 (6 bases). Per the germline V gene, CDR1 is PRHDT and CDR2 is FYEKMQ (reference sequence). CDR3 size: 15 residues. V dropped 5 bases and J dropped 5 bases, with 15 bases sitting between them. The CDR3 bases are TGTGCCAGCAGCCAAGTACAGGGACGGACCGGGGAGCTGTTTTTT. Translation: CASSQVQGRTGELFF.

The chain links TRBV19 to TRBJ1-1; no clear D. Germline V gene data show CDR1 as LNHDA and CDR2 as SQIVND (reference sequence). The V end was cut by 6 bases, the J end by 10 bases, with 15 bases between. The CDR3 length is 12 residues. CDR3 protein: CASSSPGNSAFF. The CDR3 region has the DNA TGTGCCAGTAGCAGCCCAGGTAACTCAGCTTTCTTT.

The genes are TRBV14 and TRBJ1-1, with 8 positions matching TRBD1. Trimming cost V 0 bases and J 12 bases; bases outside gene matches: 3. Looked up from germline, CDR1 is SGHDN and CDR2 is FVKESK. This CDR3 is built from 12 residues. DNA of the CDR3: TGTGCCAGCAGCCAAGAGGGACAGGTACCTTTCTTT. Translation: CASSQEGQVPFF. Variable domain in full (rest from reference TRBV14 and TRBJ1-1): EAGVTQFPSHSVIEKGQTVTLRCDPISGHDNLYWYRRVMGKEIKFLLHFVKESKQDESGMPNNRFLAERTGGTYSTLKVQPAELEDSGVYFCASSQEGQVPFFGQGTRLTVV.

This chain uses TRBV11-2 with TRBJ2-7; the D gene is possibly TRBD1 (6 bases). V was cut by 0 bases and J by 5 bases, with 17 bases left in between. Germline CDR1 SGHAT, CDR2 FQNNGV. CDR3 length: 16 amino acids. CDR3 coding DNA: TGTGCCAGCAGCTTAGATCGCCACCTCGACAGGCACGAGCAGTACTTC. It is translated as CASSLDRHLDRHEQYF.

The CDR3: CASSVSIGELFF. In DNA form, the CDR3 reads TGCGCCAGCAGTGTTAGTATTGGGGAGCTGTTTTTT. The J gene is TRBJ2-2, the V gene TRBV10-2; D is unclear. Per germline, CDR1 WSHSY and CDR2 SAAADI. CDR3 size: 12 residues. V lost 4 bases and J lost 8, with 8 bases in between.

This chain connects TRBV7-2 to TRBJ1-5; TRBD1 might be the D (5 bases). The CDR3 loop spans 13 amino acids. Trimming shortened V by 3 bases and J by 8 bases, and 11 bases separated the two germline ends. Germline assignment: CDR1 SGHTA and CDR2 FQGNSA. CDR3 DNA: TGTGCCAGCAGCTTTCAGGGATTTGAGCCCCAGCATTTT. Protein sequence: CASSFQGFEPQHF.

This clone has only one observation. This chain joins TRBV28 and TRBJ1-2; TRBD1 aligns across 8 bases. The germline V gene has CDR1 MDHEN and CDR2 SYDVKM. This CDR3 has 13 amino acids. V shed 3 bases and J 4 bases; nucleotides not matched to a gene: 1. CDR3 sequence reads: CASSFGQGYGYTF. CDR3 bases: TGTGCCAGCAGTTTTGGACAGGGCTATGGCTACACCTTC.

The chain couples TRBV28 to TRBJ2-2; 9 positions agree with TRBD2. Losses at the gene ends were 6 bases for V and 5 bases for J; bases not matched to a gene: 10. The germline V gene encodes CDR1 MDHEN and CDR2 SYDVKM. The CDR3 is 16 residues long. CDR3 in amino acids: CASSLPGGRATGELFF. The CDR3 DNA reads as TGTGCCAGCAGCCTACCGGGCGGGAGGGCAACCGGGGAGCTGTTTTTT. The variable domain in full, completed from reference TRBV28 and TRBJ2-2, reads DVKVTQSSRYLVKRTGEKVFLECVQDMDHENMFWYRQDPGLGLRLIYFSYDVKMKEKGDIPEGYSVSREKKERFSLILESASTNQTSMYLCASSLPGGRATGELFFGEGSRLTVL.

This clone was detected once. The chain has TRBV7-6 and TRBJ2-7; no reliable D call. Germline assignment: CDR1 SGHVS and CDR2 FNYEAQ. The CDR3 is 13 residues long. The V end lost 5 bases, the J end lost 3 bases, and 11 bases lay between the germline ends. CDR3 coding DNA: TGTGCCAGCAGCCCGTCCGGTGACTACGAGCAGTACTTC. Protein: CASSPSGDYEQYF. The whole variable domain, filled in from reference TRBV7-6 and TRBJ2-7, reads GAGVSQSPRYKVTKRGQDVALRCDPISGHVSLYWYRQALGQGPEFLTYFNYEAQQDKSGLPNDRFSAERPEGSISTLTIQRTEQRDSAMYRCASSPSGDYEQYFGPGTRLTVT.

V gene TRBV13 combines with J gene TRBJ2-5; 8 positions match TRBD2. CDR3 length: 14 residues. V dropped 3 bases and J dropped 5; count of bases not matched to a gene: 5. Germline CDR1 and CDR2: PRHDT and FYEKMQ (reference sequence). CDR3 coding DNA: TGTGCCAGCAGCTTCGGGGGGGAGAGGGAGACCCAGTACTTC. This codes for CASSFGGERETQYF.

V usage is TRBV5-6 and J usage is TRBJ2-2; 13 bases line up with TRBD2. This CDR3 contains 18 residues. Germline assignment: CDR1 SGHDT and CDR2 YYEEEE. V lost 4 bases and J lost 4; bases outside the gene matches: 10. CDR3 nucleotide sequence: TGTGCCAGCAGCACCGGACTAGCGGGGGCCCAGGGCACCGGGGAGCTGTTTTTT. Amino acid sequence: CASSTGLAGAQGTGELFF.

The chain employs TRBV29-1 and TRBJ2-7, with a tentative D call TRBD2 (6 bases). CDR3 length: 12 residues. CDR1 is SQVTM and CDR2 is ANQGSEA in the germline V gene. Trimming pared 7 bases from V and 0 bases from J, leaving 10 bases between. Written as DNA, the CDR3 is TGCAGCGGGGGGGAGAACTCCTACGAGCAGTACTTC. This sequence encodes CSGGENSYEQYF.

The V and J genes are TRBV5-6 and TRBJ1-6, with a tentative D call TRBD1 (5 bases). V lost 4 bases to trimming and J lost 3 bases, with 14 bases between them. Germline values: CDR1 SGHDT, CDR2 YYEEEE. This CDR3 comprises 16 residues. CDR3 in DNA: TGTGCCAGCAGCGATAAAGGGGTTCACTATAATTCACCCCTCCACTTT. Amino acid sequence: CASSDKGVHYNSPLHF.

The chain carries TRBV6-5 and TRBJ2-2; 8 bases fit TRBD2. There are 15 residues in the CDR3. Looked up from germline, CDR1 is MNHEY and CDR2 is SVGAGI. The J segment lost 3 bases and the V segment lost 5 bases, leaving 5 bases of the junction unmatched. The CDR3 is CASSRGGLYTGELFF. In DNA, the CDR3 is TGTGCCAGCAGTCGGGGGGGTCTGTACACCGGGGAGCTGTTTTTT.

The chain recombines TRBV29-1 with TRBJ2-7, with 9 bases lining up with TRBD1. CDR1 SQVTM and CDR2 ANQGSEA come from the germline V gene. Trimming cost V 6 bases and J 1 base; bases outside gene matches: 7. The CDR3 covers 14 residues. DNA for the CDR3: TGCAGCGTGGCGGGACAGGGTAGATCCTACGAGCAGTACTTC. This gives the protein CSVAGQGRSYEQYF.